A selection of T cell receptor beta chains follows, all from one sample in a study of T-cell memory formation after mild COVID-19. One entry per CDR3 protein, called by TCRdb with MiXCR from the 5' RACE reads. The table records 150,000 to 200,000 distinct CDR3 sequences, roughly 28% of them present only once. Sequencing was performed on PBMCs or a T cell subset sorted from them (not recorded which). The origin of the receptors is an adult woman who had mild COVID-19 (a few samples of this study predate the infection). Cell type and time point are not known. The CDR3 runs from the conserved cysteine through the conserved F or W. D genes are given only for firm matches. For some rows the clone size is stated as once, few or many, or as a class when expanded; others skip it.

clone_size d_call j_call v_call cdr3_aa cdr3_nt
NA NA TRBJ1-1 TRBV5-1 CASSFRGSEGTEAFF TGCGCCAGCAGCTTTAGGGGCTCTGAGGGCACTGAAGCTTTCTTT
NA NA TRBJ2-1 TRBV20-1 CSARDLGGQSDEQFF TGCAGTGCTAGAGATCTCGGGGGGCAATCGGATGAGCAGTTCTTC
NA TRBD1 TRBJ1-1 TRBV7-6 CASSWDRATEAFF TGTGCCAGCAGCTGGGACAGGGCGACTGAAGCTTTCTTT
few NA TRBJ2-2 TRBV12-3/TRBV12-4 CASSLSGRDGELFF TGTGCCAGCAGTTTATCCGGGCGGGACGGGGAGCTGTTTTTT
NA NA TRBJ2-1 TRBV9 CASSVGVYGEQFF TGTGCCAGCAGCGTAGGGGTGTATGGTGAGCAGTTCTTC
NA TRBD2 TRBJ2-3 TRBV9 CASSVTTSGSPDTQYF TGTGCCAGCAGCGTGACGACTAGCGGGAGCCCAGATACGCAGTATTTT
NA NA TRBJ1-1 TRBV5-1 CASSEGGAGTTEAFF TGCGCCAGCAGCGAAGGGGGAGCAGGTACCACTGAAGCTTTCTTT
NA NA TRBJ1-4 TRBV20-1 CSALHNEKLFF TGCAGTGCTCTCCATAATGAAAAACTGTTTTTT
NA NA TRBJ1-1 TRBV20-1 CSARDINRNTEAFF TGCAGTGCTAGAGACATCAACCGGAACACTGAAGCTTTCTTT
few TRBD2 TRBJ2-5 TRBV20-1 CSAPAASGRALETQYF TGCAGTGCCCCGGCGGCTAGCGGGAGGGCCTTGGAGACCCAGTACTTC
NA NA TRBJ2-3 TRBV6-2/TRBV6-3 CASSLRRGHLRRDTQYF TGTGCCAGCTCGTTGAGGCGGGGCCACCTCCGCCGAGATACGCAGTATTTT
NA NA TRBJ2-2 TRBV13 CASSGRDKFTGELFF TGTGCCAGCAGCGGCCGGGACAAGTTCACCGGGGAGCTGTTTTTT
NA NA TRBJ1-1 TRBV6-6 CASRLVNTEAFF TGTGCCAGCAGGCTTGTGAACACTGAAGCTTTCTTT
NA TRBD2 TRBJ2-5 TRBV10-3 CATLDTSGRSETQYF TGTGCCACCTTAGACACTAGCGGGAGGTCAGAGACCCAGTACTTC
once NA TRBJ2-1 TRBV28 CASSLRHVGHNEQFF TGTGCCAGCAGTTTAAGGCACGTAGGGCACAATGAGCAGTTCTTC
NA NA TRBJ1-3 TRBV27 CASSPTFSGNTIYF TGTGCCAGCAGTCCAACGTTCTCTGGAAACACCATATATTTT
few TRBD1 TRBJ2-7 TRBV7-3 CASSAGTGLDEQYF TGTGCCAGCAGCGCTGGGACAGGTCTCGACGAGCAGTACTTC
NA NA TRBJ2-7 TRBV11-2 CASSFRLTYEQYF TGTGCCAGCAGCTTCCGGTTAACCTACGAGCAGTACTTC
NA NA TRBJ2-2 TRBV19 CASSIFSVRTTNTGELFF TGTGCCAGTAGTATATTTTCTGTACGGACTACTAACACCGGGGAGCTGTTTTTT
NA TRBD1 TRBJ2-5 TRBV7-2 CASSLVRDRGRRETQYF TGTGCCAGCAGCTTAGTGAGAGACAGGGGGCGTCGAGAGACCCAGTACTTC
NA NA TRBJ2-1 TRBV12-3/TRBV12-4 CASSLEGALYNEQFF TGTGCCAGCAGTTTAGAAGGGGCGCTCTACAATGAGCAGTTCTTC
few TRBD1 TRBJ1-2 TRBV5-4 CASSSDRGTNGYTF TGTGCCAGCAGTTCTGACAGGGGAACGAATGGCTACACCTTC
once NA TRBJ1-5 TRBV7-9 CASSLTGAQNSNQPQHF TGTGCCAGCAGCTTAACGGGAGCGCAAAATAGCAATCAGCCCCAGCATTTT
NA NA TRBJ1-1 TRBV9 CASSLQNEDTEAFF TGTGCCAGCAGCCTCCAGAATGAGGACACTGAAGCTTTCTTT
NA NA TRBJ2-1 TRBV15 CATSRDPEAIAAHNEQFF TGTGCCACCAGCAGAGATCCCGAGGCTATAGCGGCTCACAATGAGCAGTTCTTC
few NA TRBJ1-5 TRBV20-1 CSARGGNQPQHF TGCAGTGCTAGGGGGGGCAATCAGCCCCAGCATTTT
NA NA TRBJ1-5 TRBV30 CAWKTIEDNQPQHF TGTGCCTGGAAAACCATAGAGGACAATCAGCCCCAGCATTTT
few TRBD1 TRBJ1-1 TRBV20-1 CSARGYGQGVRSDTEAFF TGCAGTGCTAGAGGATACGGACAGGGGGTTAGGTCGGACACTGAAGCTTTCTTT
many NA TRBJ2-3 TRBV7-6 CASSFGTRPDTQYF TGTGCCAGCAGCTTCGGGACCAGACCGGATACGCAGTATTTT
NA NA TRBJ1-1 TRBV19 CASSIPPDSEAFF TGTGCCAGTAGTATACCCCCGGACAGTGAAGCTTTCTTT
few TRBD1 TRBJ2-7 TRBV7-2 CASSPDRVSYEQYF TGTGCCAGCAGCCCGGACAGGGTCTCCTACGAGCAGTACTTC
few TRBD1 TRBJ1-6 TRBV5-4 CASSFPGQGFGLHF TGTGCCAGCAGCTTCCCGGGACAGGGTTTCGGCCTCCACTTT
few NA TRBJ1-1 TRBV7-2 CASSLDGGWWSMEAFF TGTGCCAGCAGCTTAGATGGGGGCTGGTGGTCGATGGAAGCTTTCTTT
NA NA TRBJ2-2 TRBV7-9 CASSLVQTVGSGELFF TGTGCCAGCAGCTTAGTACAGACCGTAGGCTCCGGGGAGCTGTTTTTT
NA NA TRBJ2-1 TRBV28 CASSLAGYEQFF TGTGCCAGCAGTTTGGCGGGGTATGAGCAGTTCTTC
NA NA TRBJ2-5 TRBV9 CASSAWDHGEETQYF TGTGCCAGCAGCGCTTGGGACCACGGGGAAGAGACCCAGTACTTC
few TRBD2 TRBJ2-1 TRBV2 CASRLAGQGSSYNEQFF TGTGCCAGCAGGCTAGCGGGCCAGGGGAGCTCCTACAATGAGCAGTTCTTC
many NA TRBJ2-5 TRBV5-1 CASSLVGNQETQYF TGCGCCAGCAGCTTGGTGGGGAACCAAGAGACCCAGTACTTC
few NA TRBJ2-1 TRBV5-1 CASSLGTYNEQFF TGCGCCAGCAGCTTGGGGACCTACAATGAGCAGTTCTTC
few TRBD2 TRBJ2-5 TRBV4-1 CASSQGRGGLTGTQYF TGCGCCAGCAGCCAAGGCCGCGGGGGGCTCACGGGGACCCAGTACTTC
NA NA TRBJ1-3 TRBV7-9 CASSLQGGNTIYF TGTGCCAGCAGCTTACAGGGTGGAAACACCATATATTTT
few TRBD2 TRBJ2-5 TRBV12-3/TRBV12-4 CASSPGGGGYQETQYF TGTGCCAGCAGCCCCGGGGGGGGCGGTTACCAAGAGACCCAGTACTTC
few NA TRBJ2-7 TRBV9 CASSADDSTVYEQYF TGTGCCAGCAGCGCAGATGACTCAACAGTATACGAGCAGTACTTC
few NA TRBJ1-6 TRBV6-1 CASSAGTADNSPLHF TGTGCCAGCAGTGCGGGGACGGCTGATAATTCACCCCTCCACTTT
NA NA TRBJ1-2 TRBV29-1 CSVAQGRDYGYTF TGCAGCGTTGCGCAGGGGAGAGACTATGGCTACACCTTC
few TRBD1 TRBJ1-1 TRBV18 CASSPRTGNTEAFF TGTGCCAGCTCACCCCGGACAGGGAACACTGAAGCTTTCTTT
once NA TRBJ1-1 TRBV7-2 CASDAGRGKTEAFF TGTGCCAGCGACGCAGGCAGGGGAAAAACTGAAGCTTTCTTT
few TRBD2 TRBJ2-1 TRBV7-9 CASSATGLAGYNEQFF TGTGCCAGCAGCGCGACGGGACTAGCGGGGTACAATGAGCAGTTCTTC
NA NA TRBJ2-5 TRBV12-3/TRBV12-4 CASIMADSQETQYF TGTGCCAGCATTATGGCGGACAGCCAAGAGACCCAGTACTTC
few TRBD2 TRBJ2-7 TRBV9 CASSVGSGTFDYEQYF TGTGCCAGCAGCGTAGGCAGCGGGACCTTCGACTACGAGCAGTACTTC
NA TRBD1 TRBJ2-1 TRBV5-1 CASSSTGNSNEQFF TGCGCCAGCAGCTCGACAGGGAACAGCAATGAGCAGTTCTTC
NA TRBD2 TRBJ2-1 TRBV7-3 CASSSGLFHEQFF TGTGCCAGCAGCTCGGGACTATTCCATGAGCAGTTCTTC
once TRBD1 TRBJ1-2 TRBV29-1 CSVGTGEVYGYTF TGCAGCGTCGGAACAGGGGAGGTCTATGGCTACACCTTC
NA NA TRBJ2-3 TRBV25-1 CASSEYWESPDTQYF TGTGCCAGCAGTGAATACTGGGAGTCCCCAGATACGCAGTATTTT